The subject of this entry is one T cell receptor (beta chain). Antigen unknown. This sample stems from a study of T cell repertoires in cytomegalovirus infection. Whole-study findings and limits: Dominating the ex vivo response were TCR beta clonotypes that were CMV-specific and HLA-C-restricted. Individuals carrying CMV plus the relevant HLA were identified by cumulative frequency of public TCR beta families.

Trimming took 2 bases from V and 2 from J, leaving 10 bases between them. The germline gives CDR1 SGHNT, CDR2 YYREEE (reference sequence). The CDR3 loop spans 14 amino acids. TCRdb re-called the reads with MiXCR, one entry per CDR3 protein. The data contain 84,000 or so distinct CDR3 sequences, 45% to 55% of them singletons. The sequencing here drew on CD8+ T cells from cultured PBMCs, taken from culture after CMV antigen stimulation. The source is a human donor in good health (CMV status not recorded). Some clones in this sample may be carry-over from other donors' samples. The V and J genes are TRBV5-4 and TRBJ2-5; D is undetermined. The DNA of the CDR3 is TGTGCCAGCAGCTTACATGAGGCGCAAGAGACCCAGTACTTC. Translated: CASSLHEAQETQYF.